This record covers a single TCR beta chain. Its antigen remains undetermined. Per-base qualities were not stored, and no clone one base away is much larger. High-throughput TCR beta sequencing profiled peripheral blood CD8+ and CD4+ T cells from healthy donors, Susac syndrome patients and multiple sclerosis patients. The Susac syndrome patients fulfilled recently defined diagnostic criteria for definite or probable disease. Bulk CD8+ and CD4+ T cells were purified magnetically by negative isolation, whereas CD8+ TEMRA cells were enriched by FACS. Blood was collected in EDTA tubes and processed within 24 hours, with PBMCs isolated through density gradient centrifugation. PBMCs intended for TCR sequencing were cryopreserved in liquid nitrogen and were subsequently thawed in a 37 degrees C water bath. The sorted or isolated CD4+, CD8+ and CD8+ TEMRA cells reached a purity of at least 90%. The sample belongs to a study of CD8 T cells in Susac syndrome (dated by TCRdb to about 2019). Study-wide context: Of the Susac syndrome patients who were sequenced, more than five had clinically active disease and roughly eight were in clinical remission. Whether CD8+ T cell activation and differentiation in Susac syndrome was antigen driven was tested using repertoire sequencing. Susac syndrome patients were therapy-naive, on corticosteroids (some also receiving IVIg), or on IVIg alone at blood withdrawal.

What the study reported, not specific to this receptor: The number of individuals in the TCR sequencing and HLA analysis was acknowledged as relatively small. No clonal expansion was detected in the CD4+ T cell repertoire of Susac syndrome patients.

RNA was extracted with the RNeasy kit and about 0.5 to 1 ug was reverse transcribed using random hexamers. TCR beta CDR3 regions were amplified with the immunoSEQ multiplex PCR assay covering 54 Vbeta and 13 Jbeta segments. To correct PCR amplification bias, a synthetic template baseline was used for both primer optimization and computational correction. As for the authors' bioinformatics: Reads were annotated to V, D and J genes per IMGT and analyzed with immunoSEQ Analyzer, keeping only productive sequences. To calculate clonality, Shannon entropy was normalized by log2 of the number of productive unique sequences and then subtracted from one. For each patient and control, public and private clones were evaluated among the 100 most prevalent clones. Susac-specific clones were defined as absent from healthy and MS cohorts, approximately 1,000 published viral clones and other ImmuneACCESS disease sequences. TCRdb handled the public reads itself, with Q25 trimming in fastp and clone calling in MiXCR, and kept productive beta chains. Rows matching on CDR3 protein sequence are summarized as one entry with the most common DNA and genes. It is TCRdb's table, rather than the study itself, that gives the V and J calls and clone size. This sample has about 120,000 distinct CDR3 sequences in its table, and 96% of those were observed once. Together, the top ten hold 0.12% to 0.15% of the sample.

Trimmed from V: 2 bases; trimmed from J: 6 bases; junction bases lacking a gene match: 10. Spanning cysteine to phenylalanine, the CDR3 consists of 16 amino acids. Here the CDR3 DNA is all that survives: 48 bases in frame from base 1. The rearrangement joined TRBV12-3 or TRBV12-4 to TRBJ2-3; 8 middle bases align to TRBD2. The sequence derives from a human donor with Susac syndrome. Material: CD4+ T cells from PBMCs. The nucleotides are TGTGCCAGCAGTTTAAGGTATCAGCGGGAGCCGGATACGCAGTATTTT. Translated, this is CASSLRYQREPDTQYF.